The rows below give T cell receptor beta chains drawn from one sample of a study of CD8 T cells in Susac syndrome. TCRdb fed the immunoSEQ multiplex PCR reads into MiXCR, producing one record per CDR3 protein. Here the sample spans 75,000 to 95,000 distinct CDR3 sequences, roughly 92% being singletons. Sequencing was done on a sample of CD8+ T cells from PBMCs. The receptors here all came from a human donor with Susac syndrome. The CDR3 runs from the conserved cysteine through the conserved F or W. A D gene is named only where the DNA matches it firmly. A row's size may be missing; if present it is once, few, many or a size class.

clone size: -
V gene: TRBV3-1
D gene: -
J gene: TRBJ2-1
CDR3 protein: CASSQGQGHNEQFF
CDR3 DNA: TGTGCCAGCAGCCAAGGCCAGGGTCACAATGAGCAGTTCTTC

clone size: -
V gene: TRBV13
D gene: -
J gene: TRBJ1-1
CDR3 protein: CASSLSPGNSRNTEAFF
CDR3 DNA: TGTGCCAGCAGCTTAAGTCCAGGTAATAGCCGGAACACTGAAGCTTTCTTT

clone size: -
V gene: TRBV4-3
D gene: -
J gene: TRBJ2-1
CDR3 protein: CASSQDFGGRNEQFF
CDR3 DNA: TGCGCCAGCAGCCAAGATTTTGGGGGACGCAATGAGCAGTTCTTC

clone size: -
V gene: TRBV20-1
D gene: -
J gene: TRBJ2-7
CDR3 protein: CSASPGAGYEQYF
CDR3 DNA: TGCAGTGCTAGCCCCGGGGCGGGGTACGAGCAGTACTTC

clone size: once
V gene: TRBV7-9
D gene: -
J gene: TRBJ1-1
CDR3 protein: CASSSTENTEAFF
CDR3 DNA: TGTGCCAGCAGCTCGACAGAGAACACTGAAGCTTTCTTT

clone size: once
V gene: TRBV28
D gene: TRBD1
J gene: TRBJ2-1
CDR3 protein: CASRSGGFSYNEQFF
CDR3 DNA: TGTGCCAGCAGATCAGGGGGTTTTTCCTACAATGAGCAGTTCTTC

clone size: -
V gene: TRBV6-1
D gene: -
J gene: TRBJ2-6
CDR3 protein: CASSPQGTGANVLTF
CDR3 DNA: TGTGCCAGCAGTCCCCAGGGGACCGGGGCCAACGTCCTGACTTTC

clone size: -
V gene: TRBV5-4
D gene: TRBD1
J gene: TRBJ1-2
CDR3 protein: CASSLDPGGAYGYTF
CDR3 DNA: TGTGCCAGCAGCTTGGATCCAGGGGGCGCCTATGGCTACACCTTC

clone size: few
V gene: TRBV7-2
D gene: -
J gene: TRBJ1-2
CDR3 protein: CASSLEPFQGYTF
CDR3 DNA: TGTGCCAGCAGCTTAGAACCGTTCCAGGGCTACACCTTC

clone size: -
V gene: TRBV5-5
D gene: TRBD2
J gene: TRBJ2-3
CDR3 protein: CASSWEGRRTDTQYF
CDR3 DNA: TGTGCCAGCAGCTGGGAGGGTCGTCGGACAGATACGCAGTATTTT

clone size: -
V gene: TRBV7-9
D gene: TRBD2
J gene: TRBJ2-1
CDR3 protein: CASSRGLAGENEQFF
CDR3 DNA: TGTGCCAGCAGCCGAGGACTAGCGGGGGAGAATGAGCAGTTCTTC

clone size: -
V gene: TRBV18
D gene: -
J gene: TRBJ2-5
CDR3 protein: CASSPLRDAQETQYF
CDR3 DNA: TGTGCCAGCTCACCACTAAGGGATGCCCAAGAGACCCAGTACTTC

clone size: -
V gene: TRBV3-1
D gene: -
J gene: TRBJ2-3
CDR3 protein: CASSQYPRDTQYF
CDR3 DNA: TGTGCCAGCAGCCAATACCCCAGGGATACGCAGTATTTT

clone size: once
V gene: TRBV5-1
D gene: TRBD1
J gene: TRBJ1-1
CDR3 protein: CATRVGQGPEAFF
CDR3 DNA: TGCGCCACCCGAGTAGGACAGGGCCCTGAAGCTTTCTTT

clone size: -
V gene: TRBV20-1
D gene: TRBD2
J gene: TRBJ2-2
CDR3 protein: CSAPADPSEAGVTGELFF
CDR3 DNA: TGCAGTGCCCCGGCGGACCCTTCAGAAGCGGGAGTCACCGGGGAGCTGTTTTTT

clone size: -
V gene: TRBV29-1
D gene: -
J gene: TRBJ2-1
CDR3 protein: CSVTWSGGEYNEQFF
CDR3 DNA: TGCAGCGTCACCTGGAGTGGGGGCGAATACAATGAGCAGTTCTTC

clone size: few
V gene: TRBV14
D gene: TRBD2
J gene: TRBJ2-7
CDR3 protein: CASSQVGRDLPSYEQYF
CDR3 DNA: TGTGCCAGCAGCCAAGTAGGGAGGGATCTCCCCTCCTACGAGCAGTACTTC

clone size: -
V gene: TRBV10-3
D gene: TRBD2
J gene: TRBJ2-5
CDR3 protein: CAISESQGLGAGTQYF
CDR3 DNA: TGTGCCATCAGTGAGTCACAGGGACTAGGCGCCGGGACCCAGTACTTC

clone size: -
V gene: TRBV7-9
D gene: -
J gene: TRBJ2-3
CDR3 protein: CASSPQSGTDTQYF
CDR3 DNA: TGTGCCAGCAGCCCCCAGTCAGGCACAGATACGCAGTATTTT

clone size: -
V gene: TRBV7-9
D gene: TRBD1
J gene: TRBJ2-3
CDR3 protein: CASSLGDSTTDTQYF
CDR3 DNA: TGTGCCAGCAGCTTAGGGGACAGTACCACAGATACGCAGTATTTT

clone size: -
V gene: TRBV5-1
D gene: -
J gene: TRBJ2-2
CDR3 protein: CASSLEGTGELFF
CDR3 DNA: TGCGCCAGCAGCTTGGAGGGGACCGGGGAGCTGTTTTTT

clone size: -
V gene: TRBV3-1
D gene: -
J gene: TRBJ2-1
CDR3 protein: CASSQGKVISYNEQFF
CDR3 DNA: TGTGCCAGCAGCCAAGGGAAGGTAATCTCCTACAATGAGCAGTTCTTC

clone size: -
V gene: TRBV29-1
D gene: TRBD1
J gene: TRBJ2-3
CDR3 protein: CSEGQGTDTQYF
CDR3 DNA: TGCAGCGAAGGACAGGGCACAGATACGCAGTATTTT

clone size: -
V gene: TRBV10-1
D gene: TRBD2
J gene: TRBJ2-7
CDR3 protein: CASSTGTSHGDEQYF
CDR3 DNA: TGCGCCAGCAGTACCGGGACTAGCCATGGAGACGAGCAGTACTTC

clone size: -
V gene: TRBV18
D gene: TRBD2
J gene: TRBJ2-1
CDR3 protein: CASSPPAGGAYNEQFF
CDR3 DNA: TGTGCCAGCTCACCACCGGCGGGAGGCGCCTACAATGAGCAGTTCTTC

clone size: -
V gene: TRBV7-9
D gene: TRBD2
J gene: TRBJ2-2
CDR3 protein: CASEVAGANTGELFF
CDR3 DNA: TGTGCCAGCGAGGTAGCGGGGGCGAACACCGGGGAGCTGTTTTTT

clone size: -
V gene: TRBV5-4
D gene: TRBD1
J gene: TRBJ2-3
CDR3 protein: CASSPGTGGTDTQYF
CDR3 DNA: TGTGCCAGCAGCCCCGGGACAGGGGGCACAGATACGCAGTATTTT

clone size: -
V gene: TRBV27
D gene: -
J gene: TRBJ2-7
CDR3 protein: CASSRQGREQYF
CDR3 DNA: TGTGCCAGCTCGCGGCAGGGACGCGAGCAGTACTTC

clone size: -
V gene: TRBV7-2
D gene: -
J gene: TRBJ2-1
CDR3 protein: CASSLAIPDEQFF
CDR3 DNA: TGTGCCAGCAGCTTAGCAATACCGGATGAGCAGTTCTTC